Listed below are T cell receptor beta chains from one sample, sequenced in a study of blood T cells in healthy people across ages. Each CDR3 protein is one row after TCRdb ran MiXCR on the 5' RACE reads. Of hundreds of thousands of distinct CDR3 sequences in the sample, about 32% were seen once. Sequenced material: blood. The receptors here all came from a woman aged 80 or older in good health. Both conserved end residues are part of each CDR3.

v_call cdr3_aa
TRBV6-2/TRBV6-3 CASSPPRSGGAQTQYF
TRBV10-3 CAIPQRAVEQYF
TRBV7-2 CASSLLGIPTDTQYF
TRBV12-3/TRBV12-4 CASSPRGGSYEQYF
TRBV24-1 CATSDRGDYGYTF
TRBV7-6 CASSTDGYSCEQYF
TRBV18 CASSPDRVNQPQHF
TRBV12-3/TRBV12-4 CASSRDRGTVFF
TRBV5-6 CASSLATLSETQYF
TRBV7-9 CASSFSAGTGGTGELFF
TRBV20-1 CSAGGLAGPPEQFF
TRBV2 CASLASGGAGEQYF